Sequencing of this T cell receptor beta chain was carried out in a study of T cells in Graves' hyperthyroidism and ophthalmopathy. It was RNA transcripts that yielded the amplified TCR beta CDR3 regions. A set of HTBI primers served as the primers for a first-round RT-PCR of the TCR CDR3. TCRdb reanalysed the multiplex PCR reads using MiXCR and keeps one entry per CDR3 protein. Of over 700,000 distinct CDR3 sequences detected, under 45% appear once; the ten largest clones hold roughly 30%. The CDR3 runs 14 residues. In germline, CDR1 is SGHTA, CDR2 FQGNSA. The ends were cut back, 4 bases at V and 4 bases at J, with 8 bases in the middle.

Specimen: blood. This receptor was identified in a woman aged 40 to 49 with Graves' hyperthyroidism. The rearrangement joins TRBV7-2 to TRBJ2-6; TRBD2 is a possible D gene (5 bases). CDR3: CASSSRRGANVLTF. The CDR3 nucleotides are TGTGCCAGCAGCTCTCGGAGGGGGGCCAACGTCCTGACTTTC.